What follows is one T cell receptor (beta chain) and its context. As yet, its antigen is unknown. No sorting of T cells preceded isolation of total RNA from whole blood. This sample was taken from a study of monozygotic twins with inflammatory bowel disease. Study results and limitations: A reduction in TCRbeta diversity (inverse Simpson) was seen in IBD patients relative to healthy co-twins. Some repertoire variability may stem from patients' differing immunosuppressive treatments. Individual T cell subtypes were not distinguishable.

Germline-derived CDR1 and CDR2 are MNHEY and SMNVEV (reference sequence). This CDR3 region has 16 residues. TCRdb re-called the 5' RACE reads and catalogs CDR3 proteins one per entry, DNA excluded. The sample holds approximately 420,000 distinct CDR3 sequences. The TCR was taken from a human donor with ulcerative colitis or Crohn's disease, or a healthy co-twin of an affected twin (not recorded which). Sequencing was carried out using blood. The V call is TRBV27, the J call TRBJ2-3; TCRdb lists TRBD1, though no DNA is available to test this call. CDR3 residues: CASSLSKGQGTDTQYF.